These 10 T cell receptor beta chains were sequenced from one sample in a study of blood T cell repertoires in COVID-19. Data came from immunoSEQ multiplex PCR; TCRdb stores just in-frame clones and leaves some out. The data hold roughly 260,000 clones, with 75% to 95% observed a single time. Sequencing was done on a sample of peripheral blood. These receptors came from a person between 18 and 35 years old with COVID-19, enrolled during active disease.

The chain couples TRBV6-5 to TRBJ2-1; TRBD1 agrees at 7 bases. From germline, CDR1 is MNHEY and CDR2 SVGAGI. This CDR3 contains 15 residues. The ends lost 4 bases at V and 2 bases at J; junction bases unmatched: 5. The CDR3 nucleotides are TGTGCCAGCAGTTCAGGTGACAGGGCCTACAATGAGCAGTTCTTC. Protein: CASSSGDRAYNEQFF.

The J gene is TRBJ2-2, the V gene TRBV2, with D possibly TRBD2 on 6 matching bases. The ends were cut back, 4 bases at V and 6 bases at J, with 12 bases in the middle. The CDR3 is made up of 14 amino acids. In germline, CDR1 is SNHLY, CDR2 FYNNEI. DNA for the CDR3: TGTGCCAGCAGTGGGGGACTGGGCCCCGGGGAGCTGTTTTTT. It encodes CASSGGLGPGELFF.

The rearrangement uses TRBV27 and TRBJ2-2; perhaps TRBD1 as D (6 bases). The V gene lost 3 bases and the J gene lost 0 bases, with 17 bases spanning the gap. Germline V gives CDR1 MNHEY, CDR2 SMNVEV (reference sequence). The CDR3 has 18 amino acids. CDR3 in DNA: TGTGCCAGCAGTTTGAGGGGACAAACCTTATCGAACACCGGGGAGCTGTTTTTT. It is translated as CASSLRGQTLSNTGELFF.

The genes are TRBV25-1 and TRBJ2-7; possible D gene TRBD2, 6 bases. The CDR3 is 17 amino acids. The V and J ends lost 2 bases and 4 bases respectively, with 21 bases between them. Germline V gives CDR1 MGHDK, CDR2 SYGVNS. CDR3 DNA: TGTGCCAGCAGTGAAACCCGGGGTGGGAGGAACAGTTACGAGCAGTACTTC. Its translation is CASSETRGGRNSYEQYF.

The chain employs TRBV29-1 and TRBJ1-3; D is perhaps TRBD1 (5 bases). V was clipped by 6 bases and J by 4 bases, with 13 bases between them. CDR3 length equals 13 residues. Germline V gene sequence: CDR1 SQVTM, CDR2 ANQGSEA. The CDR3 loop reads CSVLQALGNTIYF. The CDR3 nucleotides are TGCAGCGTGCTACAGGCCCTCGGAAACACCATATATTTT.

This rearrangement joins TRBV4-1 to TRBJ2-1; 8 nucleotides line up with TRBD1. The CDR3 is 16 residues long. The junction had 9 bases not matched to a gene; V was cut back by 4 bases and J by 4 bases. Germline V gene data show CDR1 as MGHRA and CDR2 as YSYEKL. CDR3 DNA: TGCGCCAGCAGCCGAGCCGGGACAGGAGCATACAATGAGCAGTTCTTC. Protein product: CASSRAGTGAYNEQFF.

The chain is built from TRBV7-3 and TRBJ2-3; 8 bases are shared with TRBD2. The CDR3 is made up of 18 amino acids. Per germline, CDR1 SGHTA and CDR2 FQGTGA. V shed 1 base, J shed 4 bases, and the junction held 13 bases outside the gene matches. The CDR3 DNA reads as TGTGCCAGCAGCTTAAATATAGCGGGGCCTAAGAAGGCAGATACGCAGTATTTT. Translating gives CASSLNIAGPKKADTQYF.

This rearrangement joins TRBV2 to TRBJ2-5; 7 bases fit TRBD2. V trimming: 4 bases; J trimming: 5 bases; junction bases outside the gene matches: 4. The CDR3 runs to 13 residues. The germline V gene has CDR1 SNHLY and CDR2 FYNNEI. The CDR3 sequence: CASSAGRRETQYF. The CDR3, as DNA: TGTGCCAGCAGTGCCGGGAGGAGGGAGACCCAGTACTTC.

V usage is TRBV5-1 and J usage is TRBJ1-4; no clear D. Germline V gene data show CDR1 as SGHRS and CDR2 as YFSETQ. The ends were cut back, 1 base at V and 0 bases at J, with 7 bases in the middle. There are 15 residues in the CDR3. As DNA, the CDR3 is TGCGCCAGCAGCTTGAATCGAGCAACTAATGAAAAACTGTTTTTT. Its translation: CASSLNRATNEKLFF.

CDR3 residues: CASKRFWLAGVCLNTGELFF. The CDR3 region has the DNA TGTGCCAGTAAGCGTTTTTGGCTAGCGGGAGTGTGTTTAAACACCGGGGAGCTGTTTTTT. This rearrangement joins TRBV9 to TRBJ2-2; 10 nucleotides agree with TRBD2. Germline V CDR1 and CDR2: SGDLS, YYNGEE. The CDR3 is 20 residues long. Losses at the gene ends were 8 bases for V and 2 bases for J; bases not matched to a gene: 21.